The entry that follows covers one T cell receptor beta chain sequence. Data came from immunoSEQ multiplex PCR; TCRdb stores just in-frame clones and leaves some out. This table has some 1,400,000 clones, 96% appearing once. The sample originates from a study of shared clonotypes between healthy human individuals. Germline V CDR1 and CDR2: WSHSY, SAAADI. Trimming took 3 bases from V and 12 from J, leaving 18 bases between them. The CDR3 contains 14 residues. Sequenced material: naive CD4+ T cells sorted from blood. The subset denotes: CD45RA+ positively selected. The sequence was collected from a man aged 30 to 39 in good health. This sequence joins TRBV10-2 and TRBJ2-1; possibly TRBD2 for D (5 bases). The CDR3 protein is CASSDVLGMDSQFF. The DNA for the CDR3 is TGCGCCAGCAGTGATGTGTTGGGGATGGACTCGCAGTTCTTC.